Listed here are 32 T cell receptor beta chains from one sample, sequenced in a study of post-analysis software for immune sequencing data. General study points: Four to six TRBV segments were more frequent in patients than controls; TRBV5-6, TRBV5-1 and TRBV20-1 belonged to this group.

Antigens of these TCRs are unknown. Libraries were made from TCR beta cDNA, and they carried unique molecular identifiers. TCRdb analysed the PCR reads with MiXCR anew, one entry per CDR3 protein. The sample has 250,000 to 300,000 distinct CDR3 sequences, 35% to 40% seen once. The sample comprised blood. The source of these receptors is a girl under 18 with multiple sclerosis.

The rearrangement links TRBV2 to TRBJ2-1; D remains unclear. Germline-derived CDR1 and CDR2 are SNHLY and FYNNEI. V lost 5 bases, J lost 0 bases, and 8 bases lay in between. The CDR3 is made up of 14 amino acids. The CDR3 coding sequence is TGTGCCAGCAGTCCAGTGAGCTCCTACAATGAGCAGTTCTTC. Protein product: CASSPVSSYNEQFF.

This clonotype was seen many times. The chain recombines TRBV13 with TRBJ2-5; 7 nucleotides match TRBD1. Germline CDR1 and CDR2: PRHDT and FYEKMQ (reference sequence). The ends lost 4 bases at V and 7 bases at J; junction bases unmatched: 9. This CDR3 is built from 14 residues. The CDR3 DNA sequence: TGTGCCAGCAGCTCATACAGGGGCCCTGGGACCCAGTACTTC. This sequence encodes CASSSYRGPGTQYF.

This CDR3 reads CASLAGGELFF. CDR3 nucleotide sequence: TGTGCCAGCCTAGCGGGGGGGGAGCTGTTTTTT. The chain is built from TRBV6-6 and TRBJ2-2, with 9 bases identical to TRBD2. Germline V gene lookup returns CDR1 MNHNY and CDR2 SVGAGI (reference sequence). The CDR3 length is 11 residues. The junction had 0 bases not matched to a gene; V was cut back by 8 bases and J by 8 bases.

As concerns this clonotype: One base away lies a much larger clone, so this may be a sequencing read error. This chain uses TRBV10-3 with TRBJ2-1; 7 bases agree with TRBD1. This CDR3 has 16 amino acids. J was trimmed by 5 bases and V by 8 bases; bases with no gene match: 15. Germline V gives CDR1 ENHRY, CDR2 SYGVKD. CDR3 in amino acids: CAISDPKGGSDNEQFF. In DNA form, the CDR3 reads TGTGCCATCTCGGATCCGAAAGGGGGCTCGGACAATGAGCAGTTCTTC.

This clonotype showed up many times. The genes are TRBV5-1 and TRBJ2-1; 8 bases match TRBD2. CDR1 SGHRS and CDR2 YFSETQ come from the germline V gene. J was trimmed by 8 bases and V by 4 bases; bases with no gene match: 11. There are 15 residues in the CDR3. CDR3: CASSSLSGGQDEQFF. Here the CDR3 DNA reads TGCGCCAGCAGCAGCCTCTCGGGAGGGCAAGATGAGCAGTTCTTC. The full variable domain, with the rest looked up from reference TRBV5-1 and TRBJ2-1, is KAGVTQTPRYLIKTRGQQVTLSCSPISGHRSVSWYQQTPGQGLQFLFEYFSETQRNKGNFPGRFSGRQFSNSRSEMNVSTLELGDSALYLCASSSLSGGQDEQFFGPGTRLTVL.

At least ten counts were recorded for this clonotype. The chain employs TRBV5-1 and TRBJ2-5; perhaps D is TRBD1 or TRBD2 (5 bases each). Germline values: CDR1 SGHRS, CDR2 YFSETQ. The CDR3 runs to 16 residues. V lost 4 bases and J lost 0, with 16 bases in between. The DNA for the CDR3 is TGCGCCAGCAGCGGCCCGGGGTGGGGCTACCAAGAGACCCAGTACTTC. Amino acids: CASSGPGWGYQETQYF.

The chain combines TRBV9 with TRBJ1-2; D call uncertain. Germline V gene lookup returns CDR1 SGDLS and CDR2 YYNGEE. CDR3 length: 14 residues. V was clipped by 0 bases and J by 3 bases, with 9 bases between them. The CDR3 loop reads CASSVGPRDYGYTF. For the CDR3, the DNA is TGTGCCAGCAGCGTAGGACCGAGGGACTATGGCTACACCTTC.

This clonotype was observed a handful of times. The chain carries TRBV7-2 and TRBJ1-1; D is uncertain. The CDR3 totals 13 residues. CDR1 is SGHTA, CDR2 FQGNSA, per germline. V lost 4 bases and J lost 2, with 8 bases in between. CDR3 in amino acids: CASSSMRNTEAFF. As DNA, the CDR3 is TGTGCCAGCAGCTCCATGCGTAACACTGAAGCTTTCTTT.

The chain joins TRBV5-1 to TRBJ2-3; 7 bases align to TRBD2. The J segment lost 4 bases and the V segment lost 4 bases, leaving 6 bases of the junction unmatched. Germline V CDR1 and CDR2: SGHRS, YFSETQ. There are 14 residues in the CDR3. The DNA of the CDR3 is TGCGCCAGCAGCGAGGGACTACCGGCAGATACGCAGTATTTT. Translation gives CASSEGLPADTQYF. Looking up the rest from reference TRBV5-1 and TRBJ2-3 gives the full variable domain: KAGVTQTPRYLIKTRGQQVTLSCSPISGHRSVSWYQQTPGQGLQFLFEYFSETQRNKGNFPGRFSGRQFSNSRSEMNVSTLELGDSALYLCASSEGLPADTQYFGPGTRLTVL.

There are many counts of this clonotype. The chain links TRBV20-1 to TRBJ2-3; D not certain. V dropped 0 bases and J dropped 2 bases, with 6 bases sitting between them. This CDR3 contains 13 residues. CDR1 and CDR2 (germline): DFQATT, SNEGSKA (reference sequence). CDR3 protein: CSAREWYTDTQYF. CDR3 sequence (DNA): TGCAGTGCTAGAGAATGGTACACAGATACGCAGTATTTT.

The chain is built from TRBV13 and TRBJ2-2, with 9 bases matching TRBD1. Unmatched junction bases numbered 5, after V lost 5 bases and J lost 4 bases. The germline gives CDR1 PRHDT, CDR2 FYEKMQ (reference sequence). The CDR3 loop spans 15 amino acids. In DNA, the CDR3 is TGTGCCAGCAGCGTGGGACAGGGCGGCACCGGGGAGCTGTTTTTT. Translating gives CASSVGQGGTGELFF. Filled out from reference TRBV13 and TRBJ2-2, the complete variable domain reads AAGVIQSPRHLIKEKRETATLKCYPIPRHDTVYWYQQGPGQDPQFLISFYEKMQSDKGSIPDRFSAQQFSDYHSELNMSSLELGDSALYFCASSVGQGGTGELFFGEGSRLTVL.

With respect to this clonotype: The germline gene is not matched at one end of the junction; a read error may be the cause. The chain recombines TRBV5-1 with TRBJ2-7; TRBD1 matches at 9 bases. TRBJ2-5 matches the DNA end more closely, so the J call is doubtful. Looked up from germline, CDR1 is SGHRS and CDR2 is YFSETQ. CDR3 length: 15 residues. DNA for the CDR3: TGCACCAGCAGCACGACGGGACAGGGTGAAGAGACCCAGTACTTC. It specifies CTSSTTGQGEETQYF.

This clonotype turned up a few times. A much larger clone differs from this one at a single base, so this may be a read error. V and J are TRBV20-1 and TRBJ2-5; 11 bases match TRBD2. This CDR3 has 14 residues. Trimming removed 0 bases from V and 11 bases from J; junction bases left unmatched: 8. Germline assignment: CDR1 DFQATT and CDR2 SNEGSKA (reference sequence). CDR3 residues: CSARETSGSNEQYF. The CDR3 nucleotides read TGCAGTGCTAGAGAAACTAGCGGGAGCAATGAGCAGTACTTC.

At least ten counts were recorded for this clonotype. The chain recombines TRBV6-5 with TRBJ2-1; 11 bases match TRBD2. The CDR3 extends over 13 amino acids. The trim removed 5 bases at V and 15 bases at J, leaving 9 bases unmatched. CDR1 is MNHEY, CDR2 SVGAGI, per germline. The CDR3: CASSRGLAGGPFF. The CDR3 DNA reads as TGTGCCAGCAGTCGAGGGTTAGCGGGAGGGCCGTTCTTC.

The chain uses TRBV7-2 and TRBJ2-4; D ambiguous. The V end lost 5 bases, the J end lost 15 bases, and 20 bases lay between the germline ends. Germline V gene sequence: CDR1 SGHTA, CDR2 FQGNSA. The CDR3 loop spans 13 amino acids. The CDR3 bases are TGTGCCAGCAGCCTAACCGGACCGGGCGAGGCGTACTTC. It codes for CASSLTGPGEAYF.

As regards this clonotype: This may arise from a read error, as a much more abundant clone is one base away. The chain is built from TRBV7-2 and TRBJ1-5; D ambiguous. Trimming shortened V by 4 bases and J by 0 bases, and 7 bases separated the two germline ends. The CDR3 runs 14 residues. CDR1 is SGHTA and CDR2 is FQGNSA in the germline V gene. CDR3 coding DNA: TGTACCAGCAGCTCTAGATATAGCAATCAGCCCCAGCATTTT. It yields the protein CTSSSRYSNQPQHF.

The chain is built from TRBV4-1 and TRBJ1-2; D remains unclear. The CDR3 runs to 15 residues. CDR1 is MGHRA and CDR2 is YSYEKL in the germline V gene. Trimming stripped 0 bases from V and 4 bases from J, with 12 bases between. CDR3 protein: CASSQEEVMIYGYTF. CDR3 nucleotides: TGCGCCAGCAGCCAAGAGGAGGTAATGATCTATGGCTACACCTTC.

CDR3 amino acids: CASGGWSNQPQHF. For the CDR3, the DNA is TGTGCCAGCGGGGGGTGGAGCAATCAGCCCCAGCATTTT. This sequence joins TRBV27 and TRBJ1-5, with D possibly being TRBD1 (5 bases). The CDR3 is made up of 13 amino acids. With 8 bases removed from V and 1 base from J, the gap between germline ends came to 9 bases. The germline V gene encodes CDR1 MNHEY and CDR2 SMNVEV (reference sequence).

The V gene is TRBV6-5, the J gene TRBJ2-2; a weak D match, TRBD2 (6 bases). The CDR3 sequence is 13 residues long. The ends were cut back, 2 bases at V and 7 bases at J, with 8 bases in the middle. Germline CDR1 and CDR2: MNHEY and SVGAGI. The CDR3 nucleotides are TGTGCCAGCAGTTACAGCGGGTTCGGGGAGCTGTTTTTT. This encodes CASSYSGFGELFF.

This clonotype showed up many times. The V call is TRBV20-1, the J call TRBJ2-1, with D perhaps TRBD2 (6 bases). Germline CDR1 is DFQATT and CDR2 is SNEGSKA (reference sequence). This CDR3 spans 12 amino acids. Deletions cut 5 bases from V and 8 bases from J, with 13 bases between. The CDR3 region has the DNA TGCAGTGCTGGCTCGCGGGGCGATGAGCAGTTCTTC. It specifies CSAGSRGDEQFF.

The chain uses TRBV9 and TRBJ1-5, with D perhaps TRBD1 (5 bases). Trimming shortened V by 5 bases and J by 4 bases, and 16 bases separated the two germline ends. The CDR3 is made up of 15 amino acids. Germline assignment: CDR1 SGDLS and CDR2 YYNGEE. CDR3 sequence: CASRSPGTGNQPQHF. CDR3 bases: TGTGCCAGCAGGTCCCCCGGGACGGGAAATCAGCCCCAGCATTTT.

The V gene is TRBV20-1, the J gene TRBJ2-5, with D unclear. CDR1 and CDR2 (germline): DFQATT, SNEGSKA (reference sequence). Trimming removed 5 bases from V and 2 bases from J, with 15 bases in between. This CDR3 has 14 amino acids. The CDR3 region has the DNA TGCAGTGCTCCAAAGAGACTGGGACAAGAGACCCAGTACTTC. Encoded protein: CSAPKRLGQETQYF.

The gene calls are TRBV7-3 and TRBJ2-1; D is ambiguous. The CDR3 contains 18 residues. Germline assignment: CDR1 SGHTA and CDR2 FQGTGA. The ends were cut back, 1 base at V and 0 bases at J, with 16 bases in the middle. The CDR3 protein is CASSLMDYGGDSYNEQFF. The CDR3 bases are TGTGCCAGCAGCTTAATGGATTACGGCGGAGACTCCTACAATGAGCAGTTCTTC.

This clonotype was detected many times. The chain carries TRBV12-3 or TRBV12-4 and TRBJ1-6, with 7 bases matching TRBD1. The CDR3 loop spans 14 amino acids. Trimming at V came to 3 bases and at J to 7 bases, leaving 3 bases not matched to a gene. CDR3 protein: CASSLGQSNSPLHF. The DNA of the CDR3 is TGTGCCAGCAGTTTGGGACAGTCGAATTCACCCCTCCACTTT.

This clonotype was detected only a few times. The chain links TRBV2 to TRBJ1-1; D unclear. V dropped 2 bases and J dropped 3 bases, with 13 bases sitting between them. The germline gives CDR1 SNHLY, CDR2 FYNNEI. The CDR3 length is 15 residues. CDR3 sequence (DNA): TGTGCCAGCAGTGAACCCCACCAACGGGACACTGAAGCTTTCTTT. It is translated as CASSEPHQRDTEAFF.

Ten or more counts support this clonotype. The CDR3 nucleotides read TGTGCCAGCAGTGATATCCCTTATGGCTACACCTTC. It specifies CASSDIPYGYTF. This rearrangement joins TRBV2 to TRBJ1-2, with D uncertain. The V gene's germline CDR1 is SNHLY and CDR2 FYNNEI. The V and J ends lost 3 bases and 5 bases respectively, with 7 bases between them. The CDR3 is made up of 12 amino acids. The full variable domain, with the rest looked up from reference TRBV2 and TRBJ1-2, is EPEVTQTPSHQVTQMGQEVILRCVPISNHLYFYWYRQILGQKVEFLVSFYNNEISEKSEIFDDQFSVERPDGSNFTLKIRSTKLEDSAMYFCASSDIPYGYTFGSGTRLTVV.

The genes are TRBV18 and TRBJ1-5; 10 positions match TRBD1. The CDR3 is 14 amino acids. The ends lost 3 bases at V and 6 bases at J; junction bases unmatched: 2. Germline CDR1 reads KGHSH; CDR2 reads LQKENI. The CDR3 is CASSPRDRGQPQHF. As DNA, the CDR3 is TGTGCCAGCTCACCGCGGGACAGGGGTCAGCCCCAGCATTTT.

In this sample, this clonotype turned up many times. J is TRBJ1-1 and V is TRBV30; no clear D. Per the germline V gene, CDR1 is GTSNPN and CDR2 is SVGIG (reference sequence). The ends were cut back, 4 bases at V and 10 bases at J, with 10 bases in the middle. This CDR3 spans 10 amino acids. The CDR3 spells CAWIGGSAFF. In DNA form, the CDR3 reads TGTGCCTGGATAGGAGGGTCAGCTTTCTTT.

This clonotype has just a few counts. The chain combines TRBV5-1 with TRBJ2-5, with a weak D call TRBD2 (5 bases). Germline-derived CDR1 and CDR2 are SGHRS and YFSETQ. V shed 3 bases and J shed 5 bases, with 14 bases lying between them. This CDR3 comprises 14 residues. For the CDR3, the DNA is TGCGCCAGCAGCTGCGAGCCGGGGTGGGAGACCCAGTACTTC. Protein product: CASSCEPGWETQYF.

Comments on this clonotype: A read error may be the cause here, since a much bigger clone is one base away. The V and J genes are TRBV7-9 and TRBJ2-7; 9 bases align to TRBD1. V lost 0 bases to trimming and J lost 0 bases; unmatched junction nucleotides: 12. The germline V gene encodes CDR1 SEHNR and CDR2 FQNEAQ (reference sequence). The CDR3 totals 19 residues. CDR3 residues: CASSLAGTGNVWSSYEQYV. DNA of the CDR3: TGTGCCAGCAGCTTAGCCGGGACAGGGAATGTGTGGAGCTCCTACGAGCAGTACGTC.

This clonotype was counted many times. The chain recombines TRBV29-1 with TRBJ1-2, with D unresolved. V lost 3 bases to trimming and J lost 8 bases, with 10 bases between them. CDR1 is SQVTM, CDR2 ANQGSEA, per germline. The CDR3 has 11 amino acids. CDR3 amino acids: CSVDQSRGYTF. The DNA for the CDR3 is TGCAGCGTTGACCAGTCGAGAGGCTACACCTTC.

This clonotype has more than one count but fewer than ten. The germline gene is not matched at one end of the junction; a read error may be the cause. The rearrangement uses TRBV5-5 and TRBJ2-5; 7 bases are shared with TRBD2. The CDR3 sequence is 16 residues long. Per germline, CDR1 SGHKS and CDR2 YYEKEE (reference sequence). The CDR3 region has the DNA TGTACCAGCAGCTCGGAGCATAGGTTGGGAGGGGAGACCCAGTACTTC. The encoded protein is CTSSSEHRLGGETQYF.